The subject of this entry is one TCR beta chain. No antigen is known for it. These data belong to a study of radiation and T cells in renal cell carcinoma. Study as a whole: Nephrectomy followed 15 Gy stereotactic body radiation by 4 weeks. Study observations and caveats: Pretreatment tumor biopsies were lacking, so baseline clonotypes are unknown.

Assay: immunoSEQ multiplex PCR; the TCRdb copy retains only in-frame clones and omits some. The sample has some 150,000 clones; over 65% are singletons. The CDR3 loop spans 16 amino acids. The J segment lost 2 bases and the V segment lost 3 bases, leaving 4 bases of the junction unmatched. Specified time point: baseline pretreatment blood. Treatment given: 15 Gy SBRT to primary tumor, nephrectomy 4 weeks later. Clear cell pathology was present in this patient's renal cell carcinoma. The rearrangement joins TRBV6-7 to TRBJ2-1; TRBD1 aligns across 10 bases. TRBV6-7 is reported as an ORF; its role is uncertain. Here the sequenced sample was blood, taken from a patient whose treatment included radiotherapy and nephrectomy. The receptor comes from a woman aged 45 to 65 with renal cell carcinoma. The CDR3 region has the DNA TGTGCCAGCAGTTATGGACAGGGGGAAACCTACAATGAGCAGTTCTTC. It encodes CASSYGQGETYNEQFF.